This TCR beta chain comes out of a study of preoperative IRX-2 immunotherapy in early breast cancer. Indicated treatment: preoperative locoregional IRX-2 cytokine immunotherapy. Patients received preoperative, locoregional IRX-2 cytokine immunotherapy in a phase Ib study. Germline values: CDR1 MDHEN, CDR2 SYDVKM. The CDR3 totals 16 residues. The V gene end was trimmed by 4 bases and the J gene end by 6 bases; junction bases not matched to a gene: 11. Clones were read by immunoSEQ multiplex PCR, and TCRdb kept only the in-frame ones, dropping some. The sample has approximately 96,000 clones; 70% to 90% are singletons.

This clonotype was sampled from a human donor with breast cancer. This chain uses TRBV28 with TRBJ1-1; 10 positions match TRBD1. This specimen consisted of tumor tissue, obtained after IRX-2 immunotherapy. The CDR3 here is CASSYGGTGVRAEAFF. In DNA form, the CDR3 reads TGTGCCAGCAGTTATGGGGGGACAGGGGTGCGGGCTGAAGCTTTCTTT.